This entry lists 4 T cell receptor beta chains sequenced from one sample in a study of cytomegalovirus exposure and HLA in healthy donors. In the PCR, 60 Vbeta and 13 Jbeta primers were used. The data were produced by immunoSEQ multiplex PCR, yet TCRdb's version contains in-frame clones alone and is incomplete. The sample lists 100,000 to 140,000 clones, about 81% occurring once. Sequencing was done on a sample of PBMCs. These receptors all stem from a man aged 30 to 45 in good health and CMV-seropositive.

This chain joins TRBV5-4 and TRBJ1-3, with TRBD1 matching over 7 bases. The CDR3 runs to 13 residues. The V and J ends lost 4 bases and 2 bases, in that order; junction bases with no gene match: 0. CDR1 is SGHNT, CDR2 YYREEE, per germline (reference sequence). CDR3 region: CASSGTAGNTIYF. In DNA form, the CDR3 reads TGTGCCAGCAGCGGGACAGCTGGAAACACCATATATTTT.

J is TRBJ1-2 and V is TRBV4-1; possible D gene TRBD1, 5 bases. Per the germline V gene, CDR1 is MGHRA and CDR2 is YSYEKL. The CDR3 runs to 14 residues. V was shortened by 6 bases and J by 3 bases, with 14 bases between the two germline ends. The DNA of the CDR3 is TGCGCCAGCAGTCTTGGGAACAGGTACTATGGCTACACCTTC. Its translation is CASSLGNRYYGYTF.

This chain links TRBV5-4 with TRBJ1-4; TRBD1 matches 10 bases. The length of the CDR3 is 15 residues. With 2 bases clipped from V and 8 bases from J, the junction kept 6 bases outside the gene matches. CDR1 SGHNT and CDR2 YYREEE come from the germline V gene (reference sequence). CDR3 sequence (DNA): TGTGCCAGCAGCTTAATGGGGACAGGGGCCGAAAAACTGTTTTTT. Translated, it gives CASSLMGTGAEKLFF.

The chain carries TRBV4-1 and TRBJ1-2, with a tentative D call TRBD1 (6 bases). This CDR3 comprises 14 residues. V gave up 4 bases and J gave up 2 bases, with 11 bases separating them. Germline V gene data show CDR1 as MGHRA and CDR2 as YSYEKL. CDR3 sequence (DNA): TGCGCCAGCAGCCTTACAGGGTTGAACTATGGCTACACCTTC. Encoded protein: CASSLTGLNYGYTF.